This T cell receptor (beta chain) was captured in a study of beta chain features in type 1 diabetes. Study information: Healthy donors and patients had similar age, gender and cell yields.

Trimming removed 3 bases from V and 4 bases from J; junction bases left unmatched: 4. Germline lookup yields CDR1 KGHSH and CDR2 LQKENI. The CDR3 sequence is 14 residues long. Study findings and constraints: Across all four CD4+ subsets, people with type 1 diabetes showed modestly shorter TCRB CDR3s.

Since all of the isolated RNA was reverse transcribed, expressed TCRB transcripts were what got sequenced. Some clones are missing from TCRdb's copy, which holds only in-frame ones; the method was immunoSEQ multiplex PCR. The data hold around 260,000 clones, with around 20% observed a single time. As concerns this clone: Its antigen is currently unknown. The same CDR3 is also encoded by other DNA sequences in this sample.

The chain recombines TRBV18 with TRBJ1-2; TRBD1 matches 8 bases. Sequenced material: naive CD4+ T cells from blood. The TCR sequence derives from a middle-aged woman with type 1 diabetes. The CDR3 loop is CASSPGQEIYGYTF. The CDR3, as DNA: TGTGCCAGCTCACCGGGACAGGAAATCTATGGCTACACCTTC.